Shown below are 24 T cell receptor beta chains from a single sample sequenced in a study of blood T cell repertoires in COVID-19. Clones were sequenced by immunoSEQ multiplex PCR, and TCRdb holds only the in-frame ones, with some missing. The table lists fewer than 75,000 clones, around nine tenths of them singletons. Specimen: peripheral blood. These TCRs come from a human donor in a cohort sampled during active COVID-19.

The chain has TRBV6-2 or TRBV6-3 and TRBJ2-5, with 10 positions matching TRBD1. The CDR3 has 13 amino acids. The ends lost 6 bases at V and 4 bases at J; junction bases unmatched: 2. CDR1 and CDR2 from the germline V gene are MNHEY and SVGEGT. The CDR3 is CASSWDRGETQYF. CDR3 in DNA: TGTGCCAGCAGCTGGGACAGGGGAGAGACCCAGTACTTC.

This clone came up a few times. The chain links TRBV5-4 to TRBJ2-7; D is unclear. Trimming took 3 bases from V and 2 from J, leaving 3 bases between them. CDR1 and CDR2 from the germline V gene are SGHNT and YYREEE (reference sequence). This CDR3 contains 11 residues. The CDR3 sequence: CASSSAYEQYF. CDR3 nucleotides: TGTGCCAGCAGCTCGGCCTACGAGCAGTACTTC.

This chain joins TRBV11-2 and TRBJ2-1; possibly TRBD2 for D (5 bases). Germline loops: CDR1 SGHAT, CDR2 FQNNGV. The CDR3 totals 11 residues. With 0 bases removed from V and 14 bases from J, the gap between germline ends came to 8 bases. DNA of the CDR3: TGTGCCAGCAGCTTAGATATAGCGAAGTTCTTC. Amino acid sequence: CASSLDIAKFF.

The CDR3, as DNA: TGTGCCAGCAGCTCGCAGGGTGGCGCTGGAAACACCATATATTTT. Translated: CASSSQGGAGNTIYF. The chain links TRBV7-2 to TRBJ1-3; TRBD1 is a possible D gene (5 bases). Between the trimmed V and J ends, which lost 4 bases and 2 bases, there was a span of 12 bases. The CDR3 spans 15 residues. Germline V gives CDR1 SGHTA, CDR2 FQGNSA. Using reference TRBV7-2 and TRBJ1-3 for the parts outside the CDR3, the full variable domain is GAGVSQSPSNKVTEKGKDVELRCDPISGHTALYWYRQSLGQGLEFLIYFQGNSAPDKSGLPSDRFSAERTGGSVSTLTIQRTQQEDSAVYLCASSSQGGAGNTIYFGEGSWLTVV.

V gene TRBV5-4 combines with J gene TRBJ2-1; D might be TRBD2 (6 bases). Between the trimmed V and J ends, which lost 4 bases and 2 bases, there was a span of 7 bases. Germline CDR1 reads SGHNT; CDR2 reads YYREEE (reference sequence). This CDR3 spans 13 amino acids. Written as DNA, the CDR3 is TGTGCCAGCAGCGGGAGGACCTACAATGAGCAGTTCTTC. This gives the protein CASSGRTYNEQFF.

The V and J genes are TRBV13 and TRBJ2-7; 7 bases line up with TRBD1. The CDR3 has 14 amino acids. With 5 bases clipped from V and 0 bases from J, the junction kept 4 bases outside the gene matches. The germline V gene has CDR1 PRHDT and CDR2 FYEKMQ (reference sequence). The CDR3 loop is CASSSRDSSYEQYF. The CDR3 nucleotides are TGTGCCAGCAGCAGCCGGGACAGCTCCTACGAGCAGTACTTC.

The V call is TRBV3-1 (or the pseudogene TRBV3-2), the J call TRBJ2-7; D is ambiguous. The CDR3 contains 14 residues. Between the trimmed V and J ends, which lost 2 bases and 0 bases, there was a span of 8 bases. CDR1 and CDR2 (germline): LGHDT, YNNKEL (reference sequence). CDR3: CASSQSYTSYEQYF. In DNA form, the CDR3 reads TGTGCCAGCAGCCAATCATACACCTCCTACGAGCAGTACTTC.

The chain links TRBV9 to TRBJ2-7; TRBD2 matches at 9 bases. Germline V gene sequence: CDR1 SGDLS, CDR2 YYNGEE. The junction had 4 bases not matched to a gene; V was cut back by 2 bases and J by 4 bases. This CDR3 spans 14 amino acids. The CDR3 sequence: CASSVGSGSYEQYF. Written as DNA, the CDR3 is TGTGCCAGCAGCGTGGGTAGCGGGAGTTACGAGCAGTACTTC.

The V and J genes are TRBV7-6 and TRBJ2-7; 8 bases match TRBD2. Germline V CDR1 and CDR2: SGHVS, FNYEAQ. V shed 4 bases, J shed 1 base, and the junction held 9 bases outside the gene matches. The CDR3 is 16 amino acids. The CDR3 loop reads CASSSGGGLLSYEQYF. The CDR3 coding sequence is TGTGCCAGCAGCTCGGGGGGGGGTCTTCTATCCTACGAGCAGTACTTC.

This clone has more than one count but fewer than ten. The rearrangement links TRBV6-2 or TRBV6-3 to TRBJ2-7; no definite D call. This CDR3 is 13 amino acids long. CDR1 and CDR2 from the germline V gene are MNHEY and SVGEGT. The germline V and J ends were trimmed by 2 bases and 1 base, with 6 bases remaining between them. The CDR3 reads CASSYAQSYEQYF. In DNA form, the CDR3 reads TGTGCCAGCAGTTACGCACAATCCTACGAGCAGTACTTC.

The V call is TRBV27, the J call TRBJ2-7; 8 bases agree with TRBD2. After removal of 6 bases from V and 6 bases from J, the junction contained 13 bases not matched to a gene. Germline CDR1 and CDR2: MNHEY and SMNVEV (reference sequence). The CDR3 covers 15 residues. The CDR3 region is CASSLGISGNGEQYF. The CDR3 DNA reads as TGTGCCAGCAGCCTAGGGATTAGCGGGAACGGCGAGCAGTACTTC.

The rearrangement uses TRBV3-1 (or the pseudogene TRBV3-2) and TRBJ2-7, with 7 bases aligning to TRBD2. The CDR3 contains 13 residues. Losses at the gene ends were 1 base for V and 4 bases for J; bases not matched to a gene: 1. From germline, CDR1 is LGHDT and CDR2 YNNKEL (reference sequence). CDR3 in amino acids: CASSQGGGYEQYF. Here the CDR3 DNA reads TGTGCCAGCAGCCAAGGCGGGGGATACGAGCAGTACTTC.

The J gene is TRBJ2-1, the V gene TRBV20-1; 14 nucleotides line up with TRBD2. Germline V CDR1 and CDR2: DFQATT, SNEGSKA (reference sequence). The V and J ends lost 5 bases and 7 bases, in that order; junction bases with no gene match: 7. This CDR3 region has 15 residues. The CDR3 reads CSAGAGTSGRNEQFF. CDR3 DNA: TGCAGTGCTGGTGCCGGGACTAGCGGGAGAAATGAGCAGTTCTTC.

CDR3 sequence (DNA): TGTGCCTGGAGTTCCCCCGGGGACAATGAGCAGTTCTTC. Protein sequence: CAWSSPGDNEQFF. This chain links TRBV30 with TRBJ2-1; weak D call: TRBD2 (5 bases). This CDR3 has 13 residues. Germline lookup yields CDR1 GTSNPN and CDR2 SVGIG (reference sequence). Deletions cut 2 bases from V and 5 bases from J, with 10 bases between.

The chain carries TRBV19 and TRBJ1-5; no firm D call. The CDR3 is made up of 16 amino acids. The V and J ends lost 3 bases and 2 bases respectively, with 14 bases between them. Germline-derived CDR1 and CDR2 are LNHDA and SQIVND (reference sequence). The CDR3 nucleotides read TGTGCCAGTAGTATGGGCTCCGCATGGGGCAATCAGCCCCAGCATTTT. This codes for CASSMGSAWGNQPQHF.

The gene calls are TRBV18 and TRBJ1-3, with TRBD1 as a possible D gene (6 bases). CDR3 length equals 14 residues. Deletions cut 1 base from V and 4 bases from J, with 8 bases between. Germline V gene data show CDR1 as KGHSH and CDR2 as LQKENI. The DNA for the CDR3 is TGTGCCAGCTCACCACAGGGGGTCGGAAACACCATATATTTT. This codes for CASSPQGVGNTIYF.

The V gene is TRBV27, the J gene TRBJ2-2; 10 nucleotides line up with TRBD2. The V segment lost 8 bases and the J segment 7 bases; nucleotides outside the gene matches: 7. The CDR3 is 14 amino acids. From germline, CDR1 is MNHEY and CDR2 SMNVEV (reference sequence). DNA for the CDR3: TGTGCCAGCGGAGCGGGAGGGTACGGCGGGGAGCTGTTTTTT. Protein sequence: CASGAGGYGGELFF.

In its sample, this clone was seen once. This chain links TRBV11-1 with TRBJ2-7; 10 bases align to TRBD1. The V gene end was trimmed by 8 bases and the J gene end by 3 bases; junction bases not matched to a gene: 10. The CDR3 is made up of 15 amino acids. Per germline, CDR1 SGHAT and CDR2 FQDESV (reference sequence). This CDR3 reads CASGIRTGGVYEQYF. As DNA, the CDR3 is TGTGCCAGCGGGATCCGGACAGGGGGGGTCTACGAGCAGTACTTC.

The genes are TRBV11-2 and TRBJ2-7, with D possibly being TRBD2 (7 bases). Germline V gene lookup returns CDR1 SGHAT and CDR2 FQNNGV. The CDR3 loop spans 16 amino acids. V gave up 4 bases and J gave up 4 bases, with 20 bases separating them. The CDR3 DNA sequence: TGTGCCAGCAGCTCCTTAGGGGGGAGGGCCGCGTACGAGCAGTACTTC. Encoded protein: CASSSLGGRAAYEQYF.

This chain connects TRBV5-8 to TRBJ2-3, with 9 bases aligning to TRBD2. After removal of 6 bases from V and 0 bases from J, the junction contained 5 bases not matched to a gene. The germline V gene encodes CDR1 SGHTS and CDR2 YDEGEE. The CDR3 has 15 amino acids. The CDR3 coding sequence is TGTGCCAGCATCACTAGCGGGCGGAGCACAGATACGCAGTATTTT. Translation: CASITSGRSTDTQYF.

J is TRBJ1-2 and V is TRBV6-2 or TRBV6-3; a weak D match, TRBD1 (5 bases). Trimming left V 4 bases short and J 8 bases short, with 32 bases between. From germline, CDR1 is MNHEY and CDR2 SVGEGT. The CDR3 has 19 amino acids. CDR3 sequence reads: CASSSTPKLGVGLFGGYTF. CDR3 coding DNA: TGTGCCAGCAGTTCGACCCCGAAGTTAGGGGTTGGGTTGTTTGGAGGCTACACCTTC.

CDR3 in DNA: TGTGCCAGCAGCAGCGCTACTTCCCGCGAGCAGTACTTC. It specifies CASSSATSREQYF. The chain has TRBV11-3 and TRBJ2-7; D gene ambiguous. The CDR3 spans 13 residues. Between the trimmed V and J ends, which lost 5 bases and 6 bases, there was a span of 14 bases. Germline loops: CDR1 SGHNT, CDR2 YENEEA. Based on the CDR3 plus reference TRBV11-3 and TRBJ2-7, the full variable domain is EAGVVQSPRYKIIEKKQPVAFWCNPISGHNTLYWYLQNLGQGPELLIRYENEEAVDDSQLPKDRFSAERLKGVDSTLKIQPAELGDSAVYLCASSSATSREQYFGPGTRLTVT.

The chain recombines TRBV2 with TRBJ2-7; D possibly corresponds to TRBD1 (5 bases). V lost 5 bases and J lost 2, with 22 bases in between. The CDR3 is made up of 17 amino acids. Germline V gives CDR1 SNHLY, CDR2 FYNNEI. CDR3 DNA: TGTGCCAGCAGTAAAATCCCGCAGGGTCCCCGGACCTACGAGCAGTACTTC. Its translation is CASSKIPQGPRTYEQYF.

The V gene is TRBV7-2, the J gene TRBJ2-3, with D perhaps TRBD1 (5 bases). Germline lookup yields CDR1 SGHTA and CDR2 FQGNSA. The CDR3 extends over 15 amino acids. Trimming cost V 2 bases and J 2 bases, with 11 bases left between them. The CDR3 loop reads CASSLRGQLTDTQYF. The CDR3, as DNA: TGTGCCAGCAGCTTAAGGGGCCAACTCACAGATACGCAGTATTTT.